This paragraph covers one TCR beta chain sequence. From the PCR reads, TCRdb called clonotypes with MiXCR, one entry per CDR3 protein. This table has about 22,000 distinct CDR3 sequences, under 35% appearing once. This sample was taken from a study of tumor-infiltrating lymphocytes in oesophageal squamous cell carcinoma. Material: esophageal tumor tissue. The sequence derives from a female donor with esophageal squamous cell carcinoma.

The CDR3 DNA reads TGTGCCAGCAGCCCCCGTTGGGATCACGAGCAGTACTTC. It yields the protein CASSPRWDHEQYF. The chain recombines TRBV7-2 with TRBJ2-5; D gene ambiguous. The assigned J gene may be wrong: the sequence end matches TRBJ2-7 better. Germline V CDR1 and CDR2: SGHTA, FQGNSA. This CDR3 is 13 amino acids long.